These 31 T cell receptor beta chains were sequenced from one sample in a study of T cells after yellow fever vaccination. Via MiXCR, TCRdb re-called the 5' RACE reads, giving one row per CDR3 protein. Among 140,000 to 150,000 distinct CDR3 sequences listed, under 7% were seen once. The sample here was CD4+ T cells sorted from PBMCs, taken 10 days after the yellow fever booster vaccination. The receptor source for this set is a man between 25 and 39 years old who received the YFV17D yellow fever vaccine.

V and J are TRBV7-8 and TRBJ2-2; tentative D call: TRBD1 (5 bases). The CDR3 totals 14 residues. Germline V lookup: CDR1 SGHVS, CDR2 FQNEAQ. The V and J ends lost 8 bases and 6 bases respectively, with 16 bases between them. This chain's CDR3 is CASPPQGFSGELFF. The DNA for the CDR3 is TGTGCCAGCCCCCCTCAGGGATTCTCCGGGGAGCTGTTTTTT.

This clonotype was counted many times. The rearrangement uses TRBV7-2 and TRBJ2-1; 7 bases agree with TRBD2. Germline CDR1 reads SGHTA; CDR2 reads FQGNSA. The J segment lost 8 bases and the V segment lost 1 base, leaving 11 bases of the junction unmatched. The CDR3 sequence is 16 residues long. In DNA form, the CDR3 reads TGTGCCAGCAGCTTAGTACTCCGCGGGAGTCTCGATGAGCAGTTCTTC. Encoded protein: CASSLVLRGSLDEQFF.

The rearrangement uses TRBV6-1 and TRBJ1-2; D ambiguous. The V end was cut by 6 bases, the J end by 4 bases, with 18 bases between. The length of the CDR3 is 15 residues. The V gene's germline CDR1 is MNHNS and CDR2 SASEGT. The CDR3 reads CASRRDRTLSYGYTF. The CDR3 DNA follows: TGTGCCAGCAGACGAGACCGAACCCTATCCTATGGCTACACCTTC.

This clonotype was counted at least ten times. The chain carries TRBV5-1 and TRBJ2-2; 11 nucleotides match TRBD1. With 4 bases clipped from V and 1 base from J, the junction kept 12 bases outside the gene matches. The CDR3 runs 19 residues. Germline CDR1 reads SGHRS; CDR2 reads YFSETQ. Here the CDR3 reads CASSLGHSGTGGNTGELFF. CDR3 nucleotides: TGCGCCAGCAGCCTTGGGCATTCCGGGACAGGGGGGAACACCGGGGAGCTGTTTTTT.

This clonotype appeared many times. CDR3 sequence: CATSTGQPGNTIYF. The CDR3 DNA follows: TGTGCCACCAGCACAGGACAACCTGGAAACACCATATATTTT. V usage is TRBV15 and J usage is TRBJ1-3, with D possibly TRBD1 on 5 matching bases. Trimming shortened V by 4 bases and J by 2 bases, and 9 bases separated the two germline ends. The CDR3 loop spans 14 amino acids. Germline V gene sequence: CDR1 LNHNV, CDR2 YYDKDF (reference sequence).

This clonotype has a count of ten or more. The chain uses TRBV7-9 and TRBJ2-1; D might be TRBD2 (6 bases). This CDR3 region has 12 residues. Germline V gene sequence: CDR1 SEHNR, CDR2 FQNEAQ (reference sequence). V lost 8 bases and J 7 bases, leaving 12 bases between the germline ends. The CDR3: CASGASGNEQFF. In DNA, the CDR3 is TGTGCCAGCGGTGCCAGCGGGAATGAGCAGTTCTTC.

This clonotype was found a few times. CDR3 region: CASSRLRDTQYF. The CDR3 nucleotides read TGTGCCAGCAGTCGACTGCGGGATACGCAGTATTTT. This chain links TRBV2 with TRBJ2-3; D gene unclear. The CDR3 covers 12 residues. Looked up from germline, CDR1 is SNHLY and CDR2 is FYNNEI. The germline V and J ends were trimmed by 5 bases and 6 bases, with 9 bases remaining between them.

This clonotype has only a few counts. The V and J genes are TRBV20-1 and TRBJ2-1, with a weak D call TRBD2 (6 bases). Germline V gives CDR1 DFQATT, CDR2 SNEGSKA (reference sequence). V lost 4 bases, J lost 3 bases, and 22 bases lay in between. This CDR3 comprises 17 residues. CDR3 region: CSATLDVGGLSYNEQFF. CDR3 DNA: TGCAGTGCTACGCTCGATGTTGGAGGGCTGAGCTACAATGAGCAGTTCTTC.

In this sample, this clonotype turned up many times. CDR3 amino acids: CASSSPGKRNTEAFF. CDR3 coding DNA: TGCGCCAGCAGCTCCCCAGGCAAGCGGAACACTGAAGCTTTCTTT. The chain uses TRBV5-1 and TRBJ1-1; D is unclear. Germline CDR1 and CDR2: SGHRS and YFSETQ. The germline V and J ends were trimmed by 3 bases and 1 base, with 13 bases remaining between them. The CDR3 is made up of 15 amino acids.

This clonotype was found many times. The V call is TRBV28, the J call TRBJ2-7, with TRBD2 matching over 8 bases. The V and J ends lost 5 bases and 3 bases, in that order; junction bases with no gene match: 12. This CDR3 comprises 16 residues. Germline-derived CDR1 and CDR2 are MDHEN and SYDVKM. The CDR3 nucleotides read TGTGCCAGCAGTACCCAAGTTAGCGGGAAACTCTACGAGCAGTACTTC. Residues: CASSTQVSGKLYEQYF.

This clonotype has at least ten counts. The rearrangement links TRBV20-1 to TRBJ1-5; D possibly corresponds to TRBD1 (5 bases). Germline CDR1 and CDR2: DFQATT and SNEGSKA (reference sequence). V was clipped by 6 bases and J by 16 bases, with 22 bases between them. This CDR3 region has 12 residues. This CDR3 is CSASRRDRPEHF. The CDR3 DNA sequence: TGCAGTGCAAGCCGCCGGGACCGACCGGAACATTTT.

This clonotype was recorded at least ten times. The chain recombines TRBV15 with TRBJ2-1; D call uncertain. The ends were cut back, 0 bases at V and 4 bases at J, with 7 bases in the middle. CDR1 is LNHNV, CDR2 YYDKDF, per germline (reference sequence). The CDR3 has 14 residues. The CDR3 here is CATSRDLGYNEQFF. Written as DNA, the CDR3 is TGTGCCACCAGCAGAGATCTTGGATACAATGAGCAGTTCTTC.

This clonotype appeared many times. This chain joins TRBV20-1 and TRBJ2-7, with TRBD1 matching over 12 bases. The CDR3 totals 13 residues. J lost 5 bases, V lost 6 bases, and 5 bases had no gene match. CDR1 is DFQATT, CDR2 SNEGSKA, per germline (reference sequence). The DNA of the CDR3 is TGCAGTGCCCCGGGACAGGGGGCCCACGAGCAGTACTTC. Amino acids: CSAPGQGAHEQYF.

To note about this clonotype: A much larger clonotype is one base distant, so this may be a read error. The gene calls are TRBV9 and TRBJ2-2, with TRBD2 as a possible D gene (5 bases). Germline V gives CDR1 SGDLS, CDR2 YYNGEE. CDR3 size: 14 residues. CDR3: CASRLLENTWELFF. The CDR3 nucleotides are TGTGCCAGCAGATTACTAGAAAACACCTGGGAGCTGTTTTTT. Full variable domain (rest looked up from reference TRBV9 and TRBJ2-2): DSGVTQTPKHLITATGQRVTLRCSPRSGDLSVYWYQQSLDQGLQFLIQYYNGEERAKGNILERFSAQQFPDLHSELNLSSLELGDSALYFCASRLLENTWELFFGEGSRLTVL.

The table lists this clonotype with many counts. This rearrangement joins TRBV7-9 to TRBJ2-7; 10 bases fit TRBD1. V shed 5 bases and J 6 bases; nucleotides not matched to a gene: 10. This CDR3 has 15 amino acids. Germline values: CDR1 SEHNR, CDR2 FQNEAQ (reference sequence). In nucleotides, the CDR3 is TGTGCCAGCAGCCATGGACAGGGGGTGATCGGCGAGCAGTACTTC. Residues: CASSHGQGVIGEQYF.

This clonotype was observed many times. This chain uses TRBV20-1 with TRBJ2-5; weak D call: TRBD2 (5 bases). The CDR3 has 14 amino acids. V lost 5 bases and J lost 3, with 16 bases in between. Germline lookup yields CDR1 DFQATT and CDR2 SNEGSKA (reference sequence). The CDR3 here is CSAVSAQREETQYF. The CDR3 coding sequence is TGCAGTGCTGTTAGCGCCCAAAGGGAAGAGACCCAGTACTTC.

The chain joins TRBV5-4 to TRBJ2-7; 8 bases are shared with TRBD1. This CDR3 is 15 amino acids long. Trimming removed 4 bases from V and 0 bases from J; junction bases left unmatched: 6. Germline CDR1 is SGHNT and CDR2 is YYREEE (reference sequence). The CDR3 spells CASSPGQVNSYEQYF. The CDR3 bases are TGTGCCAGCAGCCCGGGACAGGTTAACTCCTACGAGCAGTACTTC.

This clonotype showed up many times. This chain connects TRBV21-1 to TRBJ2-1; TRBD2 was called by the table and not checked on the DNA. TRBV21-1 is annotated as a pseudogene. The length of the CDR3 is 15 residues. The CDR3 DNA is TGTGCCAGCAGCGGCCGGGACTTAGCCTCCAATGAGCAGTTCTTC. Its translation is CASSGRDLASNEQFF.

This chain connects TRBV7-6 to TRBJ2-7; D remains unclear. This CDR3 contains 12 residues. CDR1 is SGHVS, CDR2 FNYEAQ, per germline. V lost 4 bases and J 6 bases, leaving 10 bases between the germline ends. CDR3 sequence reads: CASSSTESEQYF. The CDR3 nucleotides read TGTGCCAGCAGCTCCACAGAGTCCGAGCAGTACTTC.

This clonotype was counted many times. V is TRBV12-3 or TRBV12-4 and J is TRBJ2-2; D is ambiguous. The CDR3 is 13 residues long. V gave up 3 bases and J gave up 4 bases, with 6 bases separating them. The CDR3 nucleotides read TGTGCCAGCAGTTTGGTGTTCACCGGGGAGCTGTTTTTT. Translating gives CASSLVFTGELFF.

This clonotype came up many times. The gene calls are TRBV7-2 and TRBJ2-2; D call uncertain. The ends were cut back, 0 bases at V and 7 bases at J, with 3 bases in the middle. This CDR3 has 12 amino acids. Germline CDR1 is SGHTA and CDR2 is FQGNSA. CDR3: CASSLAGGELFF. The CDR3 nucleotides are TGTGCCAGCAGCTTAGCCGGCGGGGAGCTGTTTTTT.

This clonotype was detected a few times. This chain joins TRBV20-1 and TRBJ2-7; D remains unclear. This CDR3 is built from 13 residues. The V gene's germline CDR1 is DFQATT and CDR2 SNEGSKA (reference sequence). V was pared by 5 bases and J by 0 bases, with 11 bases between. This chain's CDR3 is CSAPDKRSYEQYF. CDR3 bases: TGCAGTGCTCCTGACAAACGCTCCTACGAGCAGTACTTC.

This clonotype was observed at least ten times. The chain couples TRBV7-9 to TRBJ2-3, with no clear D. Germline CDR1 SEHNR, CDR2 FQNEAQ (reference sequence). V gave up 0 bases and J gave up 2 bases, with 6 bases separating them. CDR3 size: 14 residues. CDR3 residues: CASSLAANTDTQYF. DNA of the CDR3: TGTGCCAGCAGCTTAGCTGCTAACACAGATACGCAGTATTTT.

In this sample, this clonotype turned up many times. The chain employs TRBV29-1 and TRBJ2-3; TRBD1 is a possible D gene (6 bases). Looked up from germline, CDR1 is SQVTM and CDR2 is ANQGSEA. There are 11 residues in the CDR3. Trimming took off 6 bases at V and 7 bases at J, with 11 bases between the two ends. CDR3 protein: CSVKQGHTQYF. CDR3 in DNA: TGCAGCGTCAAACAGGGTCATACGCAGTATTTT.

This clonotype was picked up many times. J is TRBJ1-4 and V is TRBV7-6; D uncertain. CDR3 size: 14 residues. Deletions cut 5 bases from V and 9 bases from J, with 16 bases between. Germline CDR1 and CDR2: SGHVS and FNYEAQ. CDR3 sequence reads: CASSPSGVFQKLFF. DNA of the CDR3: TGTGCCAGCAGCCCCAGTGGGGTGTTTCAAAAACTGTTTTTT.

This clonotype appeared a few times. V usage is TRBV7-8 and J usage is TRBJ2-7, with D hard to call. The ends were cut back, 5 bases at V and 3 bases at J, with 20 bases in the middle. Germline CDR1 SGHVS, CDR2 FQNEAQ. The CDR3 length is 16 residues. The CDR3 here is CASSRRVSNTLYEQYF. The CDR3 nucleotides are TGTGCCAGCAGCCGACGGGTGAGCAATACCCTCTACGAGCAGTACTTC.

The table lists this clonotype with a few counts. V and J are TRBV20-1 and TRBJ2-3; 11 nucleotides align to TRBD2. Per germline, CDR1 DFQATT and CDR2 SNEGSKA (reference sequence). There are 16 residues in the CDR3. V shed 1 base, J shed 1 base, and the junction held 4 bases outside the gene matches. The CDR3 reads CSARGSTSGGTDTQYF. As DNA, the CDR3 is TGCAGTGCTAGAGGTTCGACTAGCGGGGGCACAGATACGCAGTATTTT.

The CDR3 sequence: CASSLEPRGYEQYF. DNA of the CDR3: TGTGCCAGCAGCTTAGAACCCAGGGGATACGAGCAGTACTTC. V usage is TRBV7-2 and J usage is TRBJ2-7, with TRBD1 as a possible D gene (6 bases). Germline values: CDR1 SGHTA, CDR2 FQGNSA. The V and J ends lost 1 base and 4 bases respectively, with 11 bases between them. This CDR3 comprises 14 residues.

This clonotype came up many times. V usage is TRBV7-7 and J usage is TRBJ2-1; D is unclear. The CDR3 has 15 amino acids. V gave up 1 base and J gave up 6 bases, with 13 bases separating them. Germline V gene data show CDR1 as SSHAT and CDR2 as FNYEAQ (reference sequence). CDR3 sequence reads: CASSLGIVPLNEQFF. CDR3 bases: TGTGCCAGCAGCTTAGGAATCGTCCCCCTCAATGAGCAGTTCTTC.

This clonotype was picked up many times. The V gene is TRBV5-1, the J gene TRBJ1-4, with a possible D match to TRBD1 (5 bases). CDR1 is SGHRS, CDR2 YFSETQ, per germline. Trimming removed 0 bases at V and 7 bases at J, with 16 bases between. CDR3 length equals 16 residues. In DNA form, the CDR3 reads TGCGCCAGCAGCTTGGAGGGTGGGACCTACCTTGAAAAACTGTTTTTT. Translated: CASSLEGGTYLEKLFF.

This clonotype was counted ten times or more. J is TRBJ2-3 and V is TRBV20-1, with a weak D call TRBD2 (5 bases). The CDR3 has 12 residues. The V end was cut by 5 bases, the J end by 6 bases, with 12 bases between. Looked up from germline, CDR1 is DFQATT and CDR2 is SNEGSKA (reference sequence). CDR3 bases: TGCAGTGCTCAGAGAGGGCTCGATACGCAGTATTTT. Residues: CSAQRGLDTQYF.